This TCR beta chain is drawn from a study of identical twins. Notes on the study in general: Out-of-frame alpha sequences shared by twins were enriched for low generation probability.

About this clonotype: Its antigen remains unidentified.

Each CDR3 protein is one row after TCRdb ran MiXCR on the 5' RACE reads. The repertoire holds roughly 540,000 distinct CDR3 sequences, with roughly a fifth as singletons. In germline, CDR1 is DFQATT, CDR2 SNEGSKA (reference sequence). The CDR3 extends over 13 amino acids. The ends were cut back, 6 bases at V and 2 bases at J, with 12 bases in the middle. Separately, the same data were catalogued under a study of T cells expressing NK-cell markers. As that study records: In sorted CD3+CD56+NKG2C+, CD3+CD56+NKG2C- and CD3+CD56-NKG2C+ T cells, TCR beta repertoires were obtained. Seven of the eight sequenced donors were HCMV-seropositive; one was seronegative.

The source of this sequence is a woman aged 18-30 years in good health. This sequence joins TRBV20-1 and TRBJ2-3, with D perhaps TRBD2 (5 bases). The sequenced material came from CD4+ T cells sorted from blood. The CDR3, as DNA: TGCAGTGCCGGACTTTACACCACAGATACGCAGTATTTT. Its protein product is CSAGLYTTDTQYF.